This T cell receptor beta chain originates from a study of T cells in Graves' hyperthyroidism and ophthalmopathy. This CDR3 spans 13 amino acids. Germline V lookup: CDR1 SGDLS, CDR2 YYNGEE. PBMCs were sourced from more than 9 ml fresh peripheral blood. This clonotype was counted between two and nine times. Its matching antigen is unknown. A junction boundary mismatches the germline segment, possibly from a read error. Amplified TCR beta CDR3 regions came from RNA transcripts. The primer set for the first-round RT-PCR of the TCR CDR3 was HTBI. A single record per CDR3 protein comes from TCRdb applying MiXCR to the multiplex PCR reads. This sample has roughly 280,000 distinct CDR3 sequences; about 17% occur once, and the top ten carry roughly 50%. Study-wide results and limits: In the analysis, a 13 V-J model separated ophthalmopathy from stable hyperthyroidism. Most thyroid-expanded clonotypes above 0.001 were also found in blood.

The sequencing sample was made of blood. This clonotype originated in a woman between 55 and 75 years old with Graves' ophthalmopathy. The chain couples TRBV9 to TRBJ1-1; TRBD1 matches at 8 bases. CDR3 sequence reads: CASGETGVTKAFF. The DNA for the CDR3 is TGTGCCAGCGGAGAGACAGGGGTCACTAAAGCTTTCTTT.